These T cell receptor beta chains were read from a single sample in a study of blood T cells in healthy people across ages. TCRdb used MiXCR to reprocess the 5' RACE reads, holding one entry per CDR3 protein. The sample consists of fewer than 900,000 distinct CDR3 sequences, roughly two fifths of them appearing once. The sample comprised blood. These receptors originate from a woman aged 60 to 75 in good health. The CDR3 runs from the conserved cysteine through the conserved F or W. Size tells how often a clone was seen (once, few, many) or the class of an expanded clone, and some rows leave it out.

j_call v_call cdr3_length clone_size cdr3_aa
TRBJ1-2 TRBV7-8 18 NA CASSFQGTGGVLNYGYTF
TRBJ2-3 TRBV7-3 14 NA CASSLAESTDTQYF
TRBJ1-5 TRBV7-3 18 NA CASSLTRGRINSNQPQHF
TRBJ2-7 TRBV9 14 NA CASSEGGGGDEQYF
TRBJ2-5 TRBV28 14 NA CASSFAGGKETQYF
TRBJ2-4 TRBV12-3/TRBV12-4 14 once CASNRHVPKNIQYF
TRBJ1-4 TRBV7-2 17 NA CASSLISWGRENEKLFF
TRBJ2-1 TRBV6-2/TRBV6-3 15 few CASSFGLAGAYEQFF
TRBJ2-1 TRBV9 14 NA CASSVRGLNNEQFF
TRBJ1-1 TRBV12-3/TRBV12-4 13 NA CASSLKSGTEAFF
TRBJ1-1 TRBV14 13 NA CASSQVWLSEAFF
TRBJ2-4 TRBV3-1 15 few CASTWPTGLSCIQYF
TRBJ2-7 TRBV9 15 many CASSVATGAIYEQYF
TRBJ1-1 TRBV29-1 11 NA CSVETGMGAFF
TRBJ2-5 TRBV12-3/TRBV12-4 16 few CASRRGRAGLQETQYF
TRBJ2-1 TRBV12-3/TRBV12-4 16 NA CASSSSRDGSGNEQFF
TRBJ1-1 TRBV7-9 15 few CASSLGTGLNTEAFF
TRBJ2-5 TRBV7-9 15 NA CASHHGGGVGETQYF
TRBJ2-1 TRBV6-4 16 few CASSDSNSDPINEQFF
TRBJ2-6 TRBV20-1 14 NA CSASSSSGANVLTF
TRBJ2-7 TRBV12-3/TRBV12-4 15 NA CASSFGTSGRYEQYF